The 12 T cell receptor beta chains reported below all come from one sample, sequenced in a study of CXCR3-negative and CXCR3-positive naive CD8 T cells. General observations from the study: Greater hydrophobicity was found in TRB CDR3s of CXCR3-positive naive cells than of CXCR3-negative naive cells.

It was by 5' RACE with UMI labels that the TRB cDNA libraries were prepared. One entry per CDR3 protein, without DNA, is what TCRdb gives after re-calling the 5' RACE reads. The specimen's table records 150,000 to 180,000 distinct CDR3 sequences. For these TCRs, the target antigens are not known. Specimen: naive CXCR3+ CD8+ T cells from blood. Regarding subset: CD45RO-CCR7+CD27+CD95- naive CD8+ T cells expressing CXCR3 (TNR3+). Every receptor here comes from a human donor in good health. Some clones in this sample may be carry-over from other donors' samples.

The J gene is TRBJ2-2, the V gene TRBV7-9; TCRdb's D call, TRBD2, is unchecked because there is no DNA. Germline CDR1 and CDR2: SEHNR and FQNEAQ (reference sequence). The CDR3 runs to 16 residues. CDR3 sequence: CASNPPGTSGGGELFF.

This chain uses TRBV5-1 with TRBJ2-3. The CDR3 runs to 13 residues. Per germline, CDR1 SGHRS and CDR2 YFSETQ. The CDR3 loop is CASSLGRTDTQYF.

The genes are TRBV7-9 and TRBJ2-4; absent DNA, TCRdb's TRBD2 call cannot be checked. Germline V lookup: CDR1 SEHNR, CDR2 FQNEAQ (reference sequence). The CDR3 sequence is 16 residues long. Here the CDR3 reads CASSPRLAGGQNIQYF.

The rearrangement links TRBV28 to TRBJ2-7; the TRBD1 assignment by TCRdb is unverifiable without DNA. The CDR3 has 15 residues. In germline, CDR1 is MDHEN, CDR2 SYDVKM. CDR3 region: CASSLSVGPSDEQYF.

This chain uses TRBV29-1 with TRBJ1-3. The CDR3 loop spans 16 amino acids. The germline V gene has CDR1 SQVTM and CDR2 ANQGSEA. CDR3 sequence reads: CSVELASRASGYTIYF. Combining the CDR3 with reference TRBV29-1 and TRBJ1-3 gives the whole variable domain SAVISQKPSRDICQRGTSLTIQCQVDSQVTMMFWYRQQPGQSLTLIATANQGSEATYESGFVIDKFPISRPNLTFSTLTVSNMSPEDSSIYLCSVELASRASGYTIYFGEGSWLTVV.

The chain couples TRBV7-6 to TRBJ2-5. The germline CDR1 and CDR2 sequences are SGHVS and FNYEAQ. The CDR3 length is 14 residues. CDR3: CASSLAASAETQYF.

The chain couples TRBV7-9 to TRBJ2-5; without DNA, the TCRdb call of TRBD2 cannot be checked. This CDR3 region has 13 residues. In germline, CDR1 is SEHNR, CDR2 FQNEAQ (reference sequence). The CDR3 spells CASSLGGEETQYF.

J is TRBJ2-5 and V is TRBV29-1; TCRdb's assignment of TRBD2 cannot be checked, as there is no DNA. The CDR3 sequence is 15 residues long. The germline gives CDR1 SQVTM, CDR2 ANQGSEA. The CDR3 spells CSVDKLKGGDETQYF.

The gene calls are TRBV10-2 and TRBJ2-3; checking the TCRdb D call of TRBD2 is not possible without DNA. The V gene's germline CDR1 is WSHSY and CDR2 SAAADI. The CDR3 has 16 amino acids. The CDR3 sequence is CASSDPRTRYTDTQYF.

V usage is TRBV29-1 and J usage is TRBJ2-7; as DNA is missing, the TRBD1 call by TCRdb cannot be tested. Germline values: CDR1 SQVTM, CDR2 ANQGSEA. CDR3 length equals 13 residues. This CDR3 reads CSVESSRENEQYF.

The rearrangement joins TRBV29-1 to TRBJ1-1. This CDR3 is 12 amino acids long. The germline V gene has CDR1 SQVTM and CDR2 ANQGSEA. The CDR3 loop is CSTEAGNTEAFF.

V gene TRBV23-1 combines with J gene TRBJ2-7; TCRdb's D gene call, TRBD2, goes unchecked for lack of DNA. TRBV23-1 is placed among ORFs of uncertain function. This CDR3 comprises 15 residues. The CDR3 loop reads CASSHLRDFSYEQYF.